Sequencing of this TCR beta chain was carried out in a study of shared clonotypes between healthy human individuals. Measured with immunoSEQ multiplex PCR; TCRdb has only the in-frame clones, and not every one. Of around 750,000 clones listed, around 74% are singletons. Broader study findings: Clonotype sharing among the donors was expected to vary with sequencing depth.

Splitting of CD4+ cells produced CD45RA+ naive and CD45RA-negative memory subsets. Between the trimmed V and J ends, which lost 4 bases and 8 bases, there was a span of 21 bases. This CDR3 has 15 residues. Germline lookup yields CDR1 SGHRS and CDR2 YFSETQ. For this clone: Its antigen is unidentified.

This clonotype was sampled from a woman in her twenties or thirties in good health. Material for sequencing was memory CD4+ T cells sorted from blood. Subset specified: CD45RA-negative fraction. The V call is TRBV5-1, the J call TRBJ1-2, with D possibly being TRBD1 (5 bases). The DNA of the CDR3 is TGCGCCAGCAGCCCCGGGGACGGCCGATTAATCGGCTACACCTTC. Translated: CASSPGDGRLIGYTF.